This T cell receptor beta chain derives from a study of blood T cell repertoires in COVID-19. Study at large: The study drew acute and convalescent COVID-19 samples from the United States, Italy and Spain. T cells, B-cell-depleted T cells, or PBMCs provided the cDNA or gDNA that served as material.

CDR1 is MNHEY and CDR2 is SVGEGT in the germline V gene. V lost 0 bases, J lost 7 bases, and 4 bases lay in between. This CDR3 contains 13 residues. Authors' analysis steps: Amplifying reference gene primers gave estimates of nucleated cell counts. The method was immunoSEQ multiplex PCR; TCRdb's version includes in-frame clones alone and lacks a portion of them. V and J calls and clone size come straight from that table; D and trimming were deduced from the DNA. Found here are some 110,000 clones, over 70% of them singletons; the top ten hold around 0.92%. This clonotype originated in a human donor with acute or convalescent COVID-19. The donor label of this sample is uncertain. Sequences were obtained from peripheral blood. The chain couples TRBV6-2 or TRBV6-3 to TRBJ1-6; D is undetermined. Here the CDR3 DNA reads TGTGCCAGCAGTTACTCAGCCAATTCACCCCTCCACTTT. Protein: CASSYSANSPLHF.